The 27 T cell receptor beta chains below come from one sample, sequenced in a study of graft-versus-host responses after intestinal transplantation (dated by TCRdb to the early 2020s). The library was produced with the immunoSEQ multiplex PCR assay. What TCRdb holds here is the immuneACCESS table cut down to in-frame rearrangements. Part of the clones is not present; checked against another copy, under half of the missing clones reflect an unresolved V gene, and the others are unexplained. For this sample there are more than 95,000 clones; more than 85% appear just once. The ten largest make up over 0.7% of the sample. The meaning of the sample's time point label: cells obtained before transplantation from donor or recipient. What these receptors recognize is not known. Sequenced material: unstimulated CD4+ T cells sorted from spleen or lymph node cells, taken before intestinal transplant. The source is a human donor who received an intestinal transplant.

V is TRBV27 and J is TRBJ2-1; D unresolved. Deletions cut 8 bases from V and 7 bases from J, with 15 bases between. Germline CDR1 and CDR2: MNHEY and SMNVEV (reference sequence). The CDR3 length is 13 residues. The CDR3, as DNA: TGTGCCAGCTCTTGGGCTCAGGCGAATGAGCAGTTCTTC. Translating it yields CASSWAQANEQFF.

The chain couples TRBV7-9 to TRBJ2-7, with TRBD1 matching over 7 bases. The V and J ends lost 4 bases and 7 bases, in that order; junction bases with no gene match: 10. CDR1 and CDR2 from the germline V gene are SEHNR and FQNEAQ (reference sequence). The CDR3 consists of 14 residues. CDR3 in DNA: TGTGCCAGCAGCTCGGGACAGCCGATCCGGGAGCAGTACTTC. Its translation: CASSSGQPIREQYF.

The genes are TRBV30 and TRBJ1-5; no reliable D call. V gave up 1 base and J gave up 0 bases, with 10 bases separating them. Per the germline V gene, CDR1 is GTSNPN and CDR2 is SVGIG (reference sequence). The CDR3 loop spans 15 amino acids. CDR3 nucleotide sequence: TGTGCCTGGAGTGGGGGTAGCCCTAGCAATCAGCCCCAGCATTTT. Amino acid sequence: CAWSGGSPSNQPQHF.

The rearrangement uses TRBV6-1 and TRBJ1-2, with 9 bases matching TRBD1. Germline CDR1 is MNHNS and CDR2 is SASEGT. This CDR3 region has 14 residues. V shed 2 bases and J 8 bases; nucleotides not matched to a gene: 6. CDR3 residues: CASSEWDRVKGYTF. The DNA of the CDR3 is TGTGCCAGCAGTGAATGGGACAGGGTAAAGGGCTACACCTTC.

The chain carries TRBV5-5 and TRBJ2-3; 10 bases are shared with TRBD1. This CDR3 contains 17 residues. Germline CDR1 is SGHKS and CDR2 is YYEKEE (reference sequence). Losses at the gene ends were 4 bases for V and 0 bases for J; bases not matched to a gene: 8. The DNA of the CDR3 is TGTGCCAGCAGCCCCGGGACAGGGGTTAGGAGCACAGATACGCAGTATTTT. Protein: CASSPGTGVRSTDTQYF.

This chain joins TRBV4-2 and TRBJ1-2, with TRBD1 identical over 8 bases. V trimming: 5 bases; J trimming: 5 bases; junction bases outside the gene matches: 4. This CDR3 contains 13 residues. CDR1 and CDR2 from the germline V gene are LGHNA and YNFKEQ. The CDR3 bases are TGTGCCAGCAGCGGGGACAGGATGTATGGCTACACCTTC. Protein: CASSGDRMYGYTF.

The chain combines TRBV18 with TRBJ1-1; possible D gene TRBD1, 5 bases. CDR3 length: 14 amino acids. Germline CDR1 KGHSH, CDR2 LQKENI. V was cut by 5 bases and J by 1 base, with 11 bases left in between. The CDR3 DNA is TGTGCCAGCTCATTCAGGGACCAGAACACTGAAGCTTTCTTT. It encodes CASSFRDQNTEAFF.

The rearrangement joins TRBV11-1 to TRBJ2-7, with 9 nucleotides matching TRBD2. J was trimmed by 0 bases and V by 3 bases; bases with no gene match: 0. CDR1 SGHAT and CDR2 FQDESV come from the germline V gene (reference sequence). CDR3 length: 14 amino acids. CDR3 sequence: CASSFSGGSYEQYF. CDR3 bases: TGTGCCAGCAGCTTTAGCGGGGGCTCCTACGAGCAGTACTTC.

The V call is TRBV18, the J call TRBJ2-7; maybe TRBD2 (5 bases). This CDR3 has 13 amino acids. The germline CDR1 and CDR2 sequences are KGHSH and LQKENI. V dropped 6 bases and J dropped 5 bases, with 14 bases sitting between them. The CDR3 region is CASSRLRVDEQYF. In nucleotides, the CDR3 is TGTGCCAGCTCGAGACTGCGGGTGGACGAGCAGTACTTC.

This clone was counted only a few times. The chain carries TRBV6-1 and TRBJ1-4; unclear D gene. CDR3 size: 17 residues. Germline CDR1 reads MNHNS; CDR2 reads SASEGT. With 3 bases removed from V and 4 bases from J, the gap between germline ends came to 18 bases. In DNA form, the CDR3 reads TGTGCCAGCAGTGAGCGTAGTATCACGATTAATAATGAAAAACTGTTTTTT. Amino acids: CASSERSITINNEKLFF.

This chain links TRBV4-1 with TRBJ1-1, with TRBD1 identical over 11 bases. The J segment lost 3 bases and the V segment lost 1 base, leaving 7 bases of the junction unmatched. Germline CDR1 reads MGHRA; CDR2 reads YSYEKL. The CDR3 spans 17 residues. The CDR3 nucleotides are TGCGCCAGCAGCCAAGGCGGACAGGGGGCTTGGGACACTGAAGCTTTCTTT. Translated: CASSQGGQGAWDTEAFF.

This clone was counted once. The chain is built from TRBV4-1 and TRBJ1-5, with TRBD1 matching 7 bases. The CDR3 length is 17 residues. CDR1 MGHRA and CDR2 YSYEKL come from the germline V gene. The V gene end was trimmed by 4 bases and the J gene end by 3 bases; junction bases not matched to a gene: 12. The CDR3 loop reads CASSRTVLTGSNQPQHF. CDR3 in DNA: TGCGCCAGCAGCCGCACGGTATTGACAGGGTCCAATCAGCCCCAGCATTTT.

This chain joins TRBV5-1 and TRBJ2-1, with TRBD2 matching 11 bases. V was clipped by 0 bases and J by 11 bases; unmatched bases: 4. CDR1 and CDR2 from the germline V gene are SGHRS and YFSETQ. The CDR3 covers 14 residues. CDR3 sequence reads: CASSLVAGGPKQFF. DNA of the CDR3: TGCGCCAGCAGCTTGGTAGCGGGAGGGCCCAAGCAGTTCTTC.

The V and J genes are TRBV10-3 and TRBJ1-5; a possible D gene is TRBD1 (5 bases). V dropped 10 bases and J dropped 1 base, with 11 bases sitting between them. CDR1 and CDR2 (germline): ENHRY, SYGVKD. The CDR3 spans 13 residues. The CDR3 reads CATVRDSNQPQHF. The CDR3 DNA follows: TGTGCCACCGTCCGGGACAGCAATCAGCCCCAGCATTTT.

The chain recombines TRBV6-5 with TRBJ1-2; D is ambiguous. Per the germline V gene, CDR1 is MNHEY and CDR2 is SVGAGI. V was clipped by 6 bases and J by 0 bases, with 8 bases between them. This CDR3 is built from 13 residues. The CDR3: CASSLTPNYGYTF. DNA for the CDR3: TGTGCCAGCAGCCTGACACCTAACTATGGCTACACCTTC.

The chain carries TRBV18 and TRBJ1-2; a possible D gene is TRBD1 (5 bases). The length of the CDR3 is 14 residues. Trimming shortened V by 1 base and J by 3 bases, and 9 bases separated the two germline ends. The germline V gene encodes CDR1 KGHSH and CDR2 LQKENI. CDR3 bases: TGTGCCAGCTCACCACTAGACAGCGACTATGGCTACACCTTC. It specifies CASSPLDSDYGYTF.

J is TRBJ1-2 and V is TRBV27; D might be TRBD1 (5 bases). Trimming cost V 5 bases and J 3 bases, with 16 bases left between them. Germline V CDR1 and CDR2: MNHEY, SMNVEV (reference sequence). CDR3 length: 15 amino acids. The CDR3 DNA reads as TGTGCCAGCAGTCTACTGGGGCGGGATCACTATGGCTACACCTTC. Its translation: CASSLLGRDHYGYTF.

The rearrangement links TRBV9 to TRBJ2-5, with no clear D. CDR3 length: 14 residues. The germline gives CDR1 SGDLS, CDR2 YYNGEE. V gave up 0 bases and J gave up 7 bases, with 13 bases separating them. The DNA of the CDR3 is TGTGCCAGCAGCGTAGGCGCCTCTTCAGGGACCCAGTACTTC. Translation gives CASSVGASSGTQYF.

This rearrangement joins TRBV11-2 to TRBJ1-2; D gene ambiguous. The CDR3 is 12 residues long. In germline, CDR1 is SGHAT, CDR2 FQNNGV. V was clipped by 4 bases and J by 8 bases, with 11 bases between them. The CDR3 spells CASSSAAAGYTF. CDR3 nucleotides: TGTGCCAGCAGCTCCGCCGCGGCGGGCTACACCTTC. Complete variable domain (other parts from reference TRBV11-2 and TRBJ1-2): EAGVAQSPRYKIIEKRQSVAFWCNPISGHATLYWYQQILGQGPKLLIQFQNNGVVDDSQLPKDRFSAERLKGVDSTLKIQPAKLEDSAVYLCASSSAAAGYTFGSGTRLTVV.

The rearrangement uses TRBV10-3 and TRBJ2-1; the D gene is possibly TRBD1 (6 bases). V dropped 8 bases and J dropped 3 bases, with 11 bases sitting between them. Per germline, CDR1 ENHRY and CDR2 SYGVKD. CDR3 length: 13 amino acids. The CDR3 reads CAIQEDSYNEQFF. The CDR3, as DNA: TGTGCCATCCAAGAGGACAGCTACAATGAGCAGTTCTTC.

The V call is TRBV2, the J call TRBJ1-5; 8 nucleotides agree with TRBD1. This CDR3 spans 16 amino acids. Per the germline V gene, CDR1 is SNHLY and CDR2 is FYNNEI. V shed 3 bases and J 6 bases; nucleotides not matched to a gene: 10. The CDR3 loop is CASSDSPTGVGQPQHF. In DNA, the CDR3 is TGTGCCAGCAGTGATAGTCCGACAGGGGTGGGTCAGCCCCAGCATTTT.

The CDR3 nucleotides read TGCGCCAGCAGCTTGGTTCCTAGCGAGAGCTCTGGGGCCAACGTCCTGACTTTC. Amino acids: CASSLVPSESSGANVLTF. The chain employs TRBV5-1 and TRBJ2-6, with D possibly TRBD2 on 6 matching bases. CDR1 SGHRS and CDR2 YFSETQ come from the germline V gene. V lost 0 bases, J lost 0 bases, and 13 bases lay in between. The CDR3 sequence is 18 residues long.

The chain employs TRBV6-5 and TRBJ1-1; D is uncertain. V was shortened by 10 bases and J by 3 bases, with 12 bases between the two germline ends. This CDR3 has 12 amino acids. CDR1 and CDR2 (germline): MNHEY, SVGAGI. The CDR3 sequence is CATRLGYTEAFF. The CDR3 coding sequence is TGTGCCACCCGACTTGGGTACACTGAAGCTTTCTTT.

J is TRBJ1-1 and V is TRBV5-1, with 7 bases identical to TRBD1. J lost 6 bases, V lost 4 bases, and 6 bases had no gene match. CDR3 length equals 13 residues. Germline V gives CDR1 SGHRS, CDR2 YFSETQ. CDR3 amino acids: CASSHPQGAEAFF. The CDR3 region has the DNA TGCGCCAGCAGCCACCCTCAGGGGGCTGAAGCTTTCTTT.

The J gene is TRBJ2-7, the V gene TRBV2; 7 nucleotides agree with TRBD1. Trimming at V came to 4 bases and at J to 3 bases, leaving 6 bases not matched to a gene. The V gene's germline CDR1 is SNHLY and CDR2 FYNNEI. This CDR3 is built from 14 residues. CDR3 bases: TGTGCCAGCAGTGCCCAGGGGGTTATCTACGAGCAGTACTTC. It translates to CASSAQGVIYEQYF.

J is TRBJ2-1 and V is TRBV4-2; the match to TRBD2 covers 9 bases. Trimming took 1 base from V and 12 from J; bases not matched to a gene: 13. This CDR3 spans 16 amino acids. Germline CDR1 LGHNA, CDR2 YNFKEQ. The CDR3 DNA is TGTGCCAGCAGCCAAGTCGGCGGGAGGGCCAGGGGGGGGCAGTTCTTC. Its protein is CASSQVGGRARGGQFF.

In its sample, this clone was seen a few times. The chain joins TRBV10-1 to TRBJ2-7, with a tentative D call TRBD1 (6 bases). V was pared by 7 bases and J by 6 bases, with 13 bases between. The germline V gene has CDR1 WNHNN and CDR2 SYGVQD (reference sequence). CDR3 length equals 12 residues. CDR3 sequence (DNA): TGCGCCAGCACCCACAGGGTATGCGAGCAGTACTTC. Translated, it gives CASTHRVCEQYF.